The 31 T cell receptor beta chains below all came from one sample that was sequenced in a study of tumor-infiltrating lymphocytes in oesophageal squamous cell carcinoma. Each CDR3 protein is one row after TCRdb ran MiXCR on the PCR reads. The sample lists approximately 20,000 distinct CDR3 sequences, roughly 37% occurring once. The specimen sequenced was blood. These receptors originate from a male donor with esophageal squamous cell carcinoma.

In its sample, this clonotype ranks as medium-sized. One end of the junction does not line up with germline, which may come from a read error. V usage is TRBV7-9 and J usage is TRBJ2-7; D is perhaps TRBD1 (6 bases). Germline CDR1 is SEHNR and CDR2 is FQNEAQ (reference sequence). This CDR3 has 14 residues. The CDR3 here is CASSSDRISFEQYF. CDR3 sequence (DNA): TGTGCCAGCAGCTCGGACAGAATCTCCTTCGAGCAGTACTTC.

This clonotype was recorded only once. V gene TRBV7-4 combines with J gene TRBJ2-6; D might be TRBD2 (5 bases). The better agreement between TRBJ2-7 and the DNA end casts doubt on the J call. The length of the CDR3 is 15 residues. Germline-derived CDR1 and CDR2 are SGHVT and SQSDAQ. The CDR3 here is CASSSRDHLANEQYF. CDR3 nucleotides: TGTGCCAGCAGCTCCCGGGATCACCTAGCCAACGAGCAGTACTTC.

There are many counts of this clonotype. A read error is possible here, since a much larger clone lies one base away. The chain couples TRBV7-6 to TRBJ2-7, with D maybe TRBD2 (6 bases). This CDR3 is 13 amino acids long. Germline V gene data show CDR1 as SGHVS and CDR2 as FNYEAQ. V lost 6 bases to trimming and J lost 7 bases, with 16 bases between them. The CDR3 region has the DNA TGTGCCAGCAGTCCCACTAGCTACGATGAGCAGTACTTC. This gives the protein CASSPTSYDEQYF.

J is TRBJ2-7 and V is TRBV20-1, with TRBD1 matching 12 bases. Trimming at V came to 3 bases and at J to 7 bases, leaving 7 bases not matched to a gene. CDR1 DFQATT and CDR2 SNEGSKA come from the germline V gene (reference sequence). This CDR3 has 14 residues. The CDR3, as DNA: TGCAGTGCTAGGGAGGGACAGGGGGCCGGTGAGCAGTACTTC. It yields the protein CSAREGQGAGEQYF.

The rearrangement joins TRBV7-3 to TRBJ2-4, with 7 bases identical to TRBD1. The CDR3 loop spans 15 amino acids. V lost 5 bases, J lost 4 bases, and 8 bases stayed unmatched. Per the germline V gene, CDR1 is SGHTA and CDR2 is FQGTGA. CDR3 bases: TGTGCCAGCAGCACCGGTCCGGGACAGAAAAACATTCAGTACTTC. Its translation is CASSTGPGQKNIQYF.

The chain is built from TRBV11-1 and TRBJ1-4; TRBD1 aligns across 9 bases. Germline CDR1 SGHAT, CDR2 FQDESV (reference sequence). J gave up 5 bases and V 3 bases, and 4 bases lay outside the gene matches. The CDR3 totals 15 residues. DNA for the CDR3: TGTGCCAGCAGCTTGAGACAGGGGGAAAATGAAAAACTGTTTTTT. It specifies CASSLRQGENEKLFF.

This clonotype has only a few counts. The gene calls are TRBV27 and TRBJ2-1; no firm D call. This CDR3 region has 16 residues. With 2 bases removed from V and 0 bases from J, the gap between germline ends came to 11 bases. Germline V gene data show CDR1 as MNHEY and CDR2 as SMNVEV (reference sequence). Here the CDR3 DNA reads TGTGCCAGCAGTTTACGGGCCTCGCGCTCCTACAATGAGCAGTTCTTC. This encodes CASSLRASRSYNEQFF.

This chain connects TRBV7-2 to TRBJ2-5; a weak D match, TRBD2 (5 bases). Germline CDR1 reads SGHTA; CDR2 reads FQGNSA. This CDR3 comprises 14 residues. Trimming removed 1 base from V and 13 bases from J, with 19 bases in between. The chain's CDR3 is CASSLVPGVGELYF. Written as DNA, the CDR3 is TGTGCCAGCAGCTTAGTACCCGGAGTCGGGGAGCTGTACTTC.

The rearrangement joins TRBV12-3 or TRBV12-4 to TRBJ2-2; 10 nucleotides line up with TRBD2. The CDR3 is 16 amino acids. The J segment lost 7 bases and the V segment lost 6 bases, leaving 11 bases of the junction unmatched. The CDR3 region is CASRNGVAGGHGELFF. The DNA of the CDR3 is TGTGCCAGCAGGAACGGGGTAGCGGGAGGTCACGGGGAGCTGTTTTTT.

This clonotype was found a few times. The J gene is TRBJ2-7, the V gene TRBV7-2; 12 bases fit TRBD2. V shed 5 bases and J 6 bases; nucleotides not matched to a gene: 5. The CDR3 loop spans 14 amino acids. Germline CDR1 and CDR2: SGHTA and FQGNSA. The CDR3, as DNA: TGTGCCAGCAGCCTACTAGCGGGAGGCGGCGAGCAGTACTTC. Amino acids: CASSLLAGGGEQYF.

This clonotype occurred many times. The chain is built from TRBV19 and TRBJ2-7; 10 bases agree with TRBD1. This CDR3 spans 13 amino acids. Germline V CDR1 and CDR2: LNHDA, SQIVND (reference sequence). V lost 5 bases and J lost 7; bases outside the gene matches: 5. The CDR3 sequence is CASSLDRGLEQYF. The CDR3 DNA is TGTGCCAGTAGTCTCGACAGGGGGCTTGAGCAGTACTTC.

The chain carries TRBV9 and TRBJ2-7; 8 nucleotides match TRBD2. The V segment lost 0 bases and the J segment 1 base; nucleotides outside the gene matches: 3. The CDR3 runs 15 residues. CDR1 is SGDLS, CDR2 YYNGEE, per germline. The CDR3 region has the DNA TGTGCCAGCAGCGTAGAAGCGGGGGCATCCTACGAGCAGTACTTC. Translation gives CASSVEAGASYEQYF.

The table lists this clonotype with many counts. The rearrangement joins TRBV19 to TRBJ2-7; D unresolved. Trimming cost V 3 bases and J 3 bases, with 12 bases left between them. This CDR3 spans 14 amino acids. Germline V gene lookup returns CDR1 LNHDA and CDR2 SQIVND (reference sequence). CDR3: CASSMGSFYYEQYF. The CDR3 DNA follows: TGTGCCAGTAGTATGGGCAGTTTCTACTACGAGCAGTACTTC.

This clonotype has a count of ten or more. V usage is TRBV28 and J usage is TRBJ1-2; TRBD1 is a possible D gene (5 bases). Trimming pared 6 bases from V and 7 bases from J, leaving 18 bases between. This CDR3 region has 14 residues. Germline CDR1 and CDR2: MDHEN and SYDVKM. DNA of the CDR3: TGTGCCAGCAGACCTCCTGTACGGGACCGTGGCTACACCTTC. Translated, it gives CASRPPVRDRGYTF.

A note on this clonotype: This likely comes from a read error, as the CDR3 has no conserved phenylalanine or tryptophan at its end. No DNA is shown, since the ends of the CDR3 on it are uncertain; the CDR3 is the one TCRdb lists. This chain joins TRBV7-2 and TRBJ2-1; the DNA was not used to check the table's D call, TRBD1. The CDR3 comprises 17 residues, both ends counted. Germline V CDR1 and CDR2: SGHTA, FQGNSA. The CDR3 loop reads CASSLLQGPTGEQFFGS.

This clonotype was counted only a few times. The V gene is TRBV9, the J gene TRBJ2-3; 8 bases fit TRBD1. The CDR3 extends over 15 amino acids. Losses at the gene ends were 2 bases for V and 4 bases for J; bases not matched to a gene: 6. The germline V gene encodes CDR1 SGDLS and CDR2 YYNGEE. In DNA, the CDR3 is TGTGCCAGCAGCGTCCAGGGGGCGTCCGCAGATACGCAGTATTTT. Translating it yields CASSVQGASADTQYF. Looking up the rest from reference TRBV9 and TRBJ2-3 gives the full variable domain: DSGVTQTPKHLITATGQRVTLRCSPRSGDLSVYWYQQSLDQGLQFLIQYYNGEERAKGNILERFSAQQFPDLHSELNLSSLELGDSALYFCASSVQGASADTQYFGPGTRLTVL.

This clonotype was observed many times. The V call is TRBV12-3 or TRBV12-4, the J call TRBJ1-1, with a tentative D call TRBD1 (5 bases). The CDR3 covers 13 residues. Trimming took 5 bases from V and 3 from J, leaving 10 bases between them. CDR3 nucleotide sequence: TGTGCCAGCAGTACCAGGGACGACACTGAAGCTTTCTTT. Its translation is CASSTRDDTEAFF.

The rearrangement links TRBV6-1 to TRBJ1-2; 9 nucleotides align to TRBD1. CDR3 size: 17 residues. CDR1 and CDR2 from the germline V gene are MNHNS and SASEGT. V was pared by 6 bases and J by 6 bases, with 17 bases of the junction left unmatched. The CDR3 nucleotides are TGTGCCAGCAGGGAATACTCCCCCCCGGGACAGGGACATGGCTACACCTTC. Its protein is CASREYSPPGQGHGYTF.

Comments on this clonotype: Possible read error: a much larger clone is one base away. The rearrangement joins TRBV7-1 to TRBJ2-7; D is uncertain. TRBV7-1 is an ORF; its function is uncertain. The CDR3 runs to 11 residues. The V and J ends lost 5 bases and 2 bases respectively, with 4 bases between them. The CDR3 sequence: CASSRAYEQYF. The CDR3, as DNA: TGTGCCAGCAGCAGGGCCTACGAGCAGTACTTC.

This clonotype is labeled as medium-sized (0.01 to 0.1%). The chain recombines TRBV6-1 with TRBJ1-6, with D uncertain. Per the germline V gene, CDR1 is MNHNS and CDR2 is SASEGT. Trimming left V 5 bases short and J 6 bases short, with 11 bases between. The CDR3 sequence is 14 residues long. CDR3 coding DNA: TGTGCCAGCAGTTTCGGAGGGTCTAATTCACCCCTCCACTTT. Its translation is CASSFGGSNSPLHF.

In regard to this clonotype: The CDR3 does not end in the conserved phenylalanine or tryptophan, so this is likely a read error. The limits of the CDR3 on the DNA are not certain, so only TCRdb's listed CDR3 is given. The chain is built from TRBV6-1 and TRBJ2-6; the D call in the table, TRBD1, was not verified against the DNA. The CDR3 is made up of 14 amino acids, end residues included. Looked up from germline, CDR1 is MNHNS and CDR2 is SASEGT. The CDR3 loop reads CASSSWFNEQFFGA.

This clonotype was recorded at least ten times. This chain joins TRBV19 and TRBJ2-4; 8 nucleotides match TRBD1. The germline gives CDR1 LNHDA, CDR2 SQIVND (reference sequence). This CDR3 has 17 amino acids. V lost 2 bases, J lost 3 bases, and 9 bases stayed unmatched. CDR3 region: CASSILAGGNVKNIQYF. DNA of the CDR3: TGTGCCAGTAGTATATTGGCAGGGGGCAATGTCAAAAACATTCAGTACTTC.

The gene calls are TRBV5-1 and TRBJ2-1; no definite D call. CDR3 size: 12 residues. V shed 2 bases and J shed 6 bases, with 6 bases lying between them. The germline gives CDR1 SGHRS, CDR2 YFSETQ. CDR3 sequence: CASSFLVNEQFF. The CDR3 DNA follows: TGCGCCAGCAGCTTCCTCGTCAATGAGCAGTTCTTC.

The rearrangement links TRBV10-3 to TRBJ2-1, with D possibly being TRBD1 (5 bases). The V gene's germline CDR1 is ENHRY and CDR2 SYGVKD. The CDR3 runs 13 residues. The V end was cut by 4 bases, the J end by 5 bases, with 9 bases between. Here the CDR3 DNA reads TGTGCCATCAGTGTAGGCAGGGACAATGAGCAGTTCTTC. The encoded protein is CAISVGRDNEQFF.

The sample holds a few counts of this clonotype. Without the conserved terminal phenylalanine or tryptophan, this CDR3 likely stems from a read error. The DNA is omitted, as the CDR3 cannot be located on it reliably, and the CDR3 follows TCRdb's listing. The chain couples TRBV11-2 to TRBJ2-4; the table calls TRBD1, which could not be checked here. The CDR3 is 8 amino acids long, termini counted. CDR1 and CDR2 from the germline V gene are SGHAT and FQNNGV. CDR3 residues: CASSLGQG.

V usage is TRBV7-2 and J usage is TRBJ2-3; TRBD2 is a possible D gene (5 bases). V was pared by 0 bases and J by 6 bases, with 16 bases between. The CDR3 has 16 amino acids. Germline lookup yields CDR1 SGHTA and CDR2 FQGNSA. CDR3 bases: TGTGCCAGCAGCTTAGCGCTAAGCTTCGGGGAGGATACGCAGTATTTT. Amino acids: CASSLALSFGEDTQYF.

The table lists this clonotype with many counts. The CDR3 sequence: CASSPRGLPKLFF. CDR3 in DNA: TGTGCCAGCAGTCCCAGGGGCTTGCCAAAACTGTTTTTT. The chain recombines TRBV12-3 or TRBV12-4 with TRBJ1-4; weak D call: TRBD1 (6 bases). V shed 5 bases and J shed 10 bases, with 14 bases lying between them. The CDR3 has 13 residues.

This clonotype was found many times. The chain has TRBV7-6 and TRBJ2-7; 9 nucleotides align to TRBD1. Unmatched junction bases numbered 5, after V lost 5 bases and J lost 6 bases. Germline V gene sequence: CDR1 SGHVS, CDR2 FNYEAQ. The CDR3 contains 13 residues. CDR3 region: CASSQGQGREQYF. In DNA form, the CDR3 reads TGTGCCAGCAGCCAAGGACAGGGGCGCGAGCAGTACTTC.

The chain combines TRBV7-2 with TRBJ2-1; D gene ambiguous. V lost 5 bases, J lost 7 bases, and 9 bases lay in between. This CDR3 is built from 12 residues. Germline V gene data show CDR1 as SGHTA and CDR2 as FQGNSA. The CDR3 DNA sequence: TGTGCCAGCAGCCCTCTAGAGAATGAGCAGTTCTTC. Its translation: CASSPLENEQFF.

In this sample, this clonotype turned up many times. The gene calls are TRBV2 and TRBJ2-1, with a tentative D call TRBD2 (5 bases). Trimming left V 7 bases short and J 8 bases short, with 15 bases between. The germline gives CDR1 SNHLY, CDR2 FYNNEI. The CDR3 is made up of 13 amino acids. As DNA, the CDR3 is TGTGCCAGCAAGAGAGACGGGGTGGATGAGCAGTTCTTC. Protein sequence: CASKRDGVDEQFF. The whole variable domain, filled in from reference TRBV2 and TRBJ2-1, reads EPEVTQTPSHQVTQMGQEVILRCVPISNHLYFYWYRQILGQKVEFLVSFYNNEISEKSEIFDDQFSVERPDGSNFTLKIRSTKLEDSAMYFCASKRDGVDEQFFGPGTRLTVL.

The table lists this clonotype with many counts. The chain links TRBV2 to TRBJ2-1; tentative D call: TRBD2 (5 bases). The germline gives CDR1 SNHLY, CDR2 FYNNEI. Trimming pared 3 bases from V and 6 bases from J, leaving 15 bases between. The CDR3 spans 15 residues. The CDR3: CASSDGTRTLNEQFF. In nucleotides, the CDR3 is TGTGCCAGCAGTGACGGTACTAGAACCCTCAATGAGCAGTTCTTC.